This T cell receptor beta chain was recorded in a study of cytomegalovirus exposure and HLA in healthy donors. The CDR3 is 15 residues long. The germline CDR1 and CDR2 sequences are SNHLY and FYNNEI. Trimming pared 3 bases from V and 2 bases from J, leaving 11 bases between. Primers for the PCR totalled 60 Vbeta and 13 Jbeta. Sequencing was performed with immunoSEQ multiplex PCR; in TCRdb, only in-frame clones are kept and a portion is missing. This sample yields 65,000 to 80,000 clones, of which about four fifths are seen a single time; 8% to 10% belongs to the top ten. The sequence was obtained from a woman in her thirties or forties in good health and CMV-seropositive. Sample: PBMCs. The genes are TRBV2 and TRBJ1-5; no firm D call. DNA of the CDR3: TGTGCCAGCAGTGAGGACTTAAGAGGCAATCAGCCCCAGCATTTT. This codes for CASSEDLRGNQPQHF.